Each of the 2 T cell receptor beta chains below was sequenced from the same sample in a study of a mutant IDH1 vaccine in newly diagnosed glioma. Here immunoSEQ multiplex PCR was the method, and the copy in TCRdb shows in-frame clones only, minus some. The repertoire holds tens of thousands of clones, with roughly 80% as singletons. Noted time point: week 47, end of study. Every vaccine dose comprised 300 ug of mutant IDH1 20-mer peptide plus topical imiquimod. These TCRs' antigens remain unknown. Sequencing used PBMCs, obtained from a glioma patient whose treatment included an IDH1 peptide vaccine. These receptors were obtained from a young man with glioma.

The CDR3 loop reads CASSGTGKNQPQHF. The CDR3 coding sequence is TGTGCCAGCTCCGGGACAGGGAAGAATCAGCCCCAGCATTTT. The chain is built from TRBV9 and TRBJ1-5; 9 bases align to TRBD1. The germline V gene encodes CDR1 SGDLS and CDR2 YYNGEE. This CDR3 is built from 14 residues. The V segment lost 7 bases and the J segment 4 bases; nucleotides outside the gene matches: 6.

This chain joins TRBV9 and TRBJ2-7; 12 bases fit TRBD2. This CDR3 is built from 17 residues. Germline V gene lookup returns CDR1 SGDLS and CDR2 YYNGEE. V lost 0 bases to trimming and J lost 2 bases; unmatched junction nucleotides: 6. The CDR3 region is CASSVDSRLAGAYEQYF. In nucleotides, the CDR3 is TGTGCCAGCAGCGTAGATTCAAGACTAGCGGGGGCCTACGAGCAGTACTTC.